This T cell receptor beta chain is drawn from a study of blood T cells in healthy people across ages. Between the trimmed V and J ends, which lost 4 bases and 3 bases, there was a span of 15 bases. The CDR3 spans 15 residues. CDR1 and CDR2 from the germline V gene are LGHNA and YNFKEQ. Alongside a J-beta primer mix, a sample-barcoded 5' primer served in a second PCR lasting about 7 to 11 cycles. TCRdb independently ran MiXCR on the 5' RACE reads; one entry per CDR3 protein. The table records some 900,000 distinct CDR3 sequences, 48% of them present only once. The V call is TRBV4-2, the J call TRBJ2-5, with D perhaps TRBD1 (5 bases). Sequenced input: blood. This TCR was recovered from a man aged 30 to 45 in good health. The CDR3 DNA reads TGTGCCAGCAGCCCGACATTGACAGCCGAAGAGACCCAGTACTTC. Residues: CASSPTLTAEETQYF.